This TCR beta chain is from a study of blood T cell repertoires in COVID-19 (dated by TCRdb to between 2020 and 2021). Regarding the complete study: Samples from collaborators originated in the United States, Italy and Spain and spanned both the acute and convalescent phases of COVID-19. The prospective study material was composed of cDNA or gDNA derived from T cells, B-cell-depleted T cells, or PBMCs. Deeply sampled blood TCRbeta repertoires from subjects exposed to, actively infected with, or recovered from COVID-19 were included in the dataset. The repertoires were released in a freely available public database intended as a resource for research on the immune response to SARS-CoV-2. The samples were drawn from the first 160 participants of the ongoing ImmuneRACE study and from under 1,500 subjects provided by 6 global collaborators. Sample metadata almost always included a de-identified subject ID, COVID-19 status, age in years and sex. Where available, HLA class I and class II types were obtained from metadata supplied by the sample provider rather than from assay-based typing.

Measured from the cysteine to the phenylalanine, the CDR3 is 17 residues long. Just the 51-base CDR3 DNA is kept, in frame starting at base 1. The germline V gene specifies SGDLS as CDR1 and YYNGEE as CDR2. Clipping removes 0 bases from V and 5 bases from J, with 7 as the unmatched junction base count. As to this clone: There is no known antigen for this receptor. The input lacks base qualities; no much larger clone sits a single base away.

One collaborating source in Seattle enrolled patients during active infection and followed them longitudinally through the course of disease. Collaborating institutions collected whole blood in K2EDTA tubes following their own protocols. For TCRbeta analysis, collaborator samples were shipped as frozen whole blood, as isolated PBMCs, or as DNA extracted from either sample type. TCRbeta CDR3 regions were amplified from genomic DNA using the immunoSEQ Assay, a bias-controlled multiplex PCR. The study's own analysis went as follows. Nucleated cell counts per sample were estimated from amplification of reference gene primers within the assay. To quantify the absolute abundance of each unique TCRbeta CDR3 rearrangement, sequence reads were collapsed and filtered. For each sample, productive Simpson clonality was calculated as the square root of Simpson's diversity index over productive rearrangements. TCRdb obtained this table from immuneACCESS and retained in-frame rearrangements with V and J assigned. These tables miss some clones; where compared with another copy, unresolved V genes account for less than half of the shortfall, and the remainder is unexplained. The D gene and trimming were derived from the DNA, and the V and J assignments and clone size from that table. The sample includes 200,000 or so clones, with around 81% observed a single time. Approximately 12% of the sample goes to the ten largest clones.

Results the study describes overall, beyond this receptor: Clinical and demographic metadata were provided uncurated, with the amount varying by source and participant.

Recombination joined TRBV9 with TRBJ2-3, and 12 junction bases match TRBD2. The specimen sequenced was peripheral blood. This receptor was obtained from a woman older than 75 with COVID-19, enrolled during active disease. The sequence in DNA is TGTGCCAGCAGCGTAGGCGCGACTAGCGGGGGTGGAGATACGCAGTATTTT. This codes for CASSVGATSGGGDTQYF. The CDR3 plus the reference TRBV9 and TRBJ2-3 genes for the other parts give the full variable domain: DSGVTQTPKHLITATGQRVTLRCSPRSGDLSVYWYQQSLDQGLQFLIQYYNGEERAKGNILERFSAQQFPDLHSELNLSSLELGDSALYFCASSVGATSGGGDTQYFGPGTRLTVL.